These 14 T cell receptor beta chains originate from one sample sequenced in a study of blood T cell repertoires in COVID-19. Measured with immunoSEQ multiplex PCR; TCRdb has only the in-frame clones, and not every one. Of 140,000 to 150,000 clones listed, 70% to 90% were seen once; the top ten hold approximately 8%. The source material was peripheral blood. These TCRs come from a woman aged 55-69 years with COVID-19, enrolled during active disease.

This clone was seen more than once but under ten times. The chain recombines TRBV7-9 with TRBJ1-5; TRBD1 aligns across 8 bases. From germline, CDR1 is SEHNR and CDR2 FQNEAQ (reference sequence). The CDR3 spans 14 residues. After removal of 5 bases from V and 5 bases from J, the junction contained 5 bases not matched to a gene. CDR3 sequence: CASSDSGGDQPQHF. CDR3 nucleotides: TGTGCCAGCAGCGACTCAGGGGGCGATCAGCCCCAGCATTTT.

The rearrangement uses TRBV10-2 and TRBJ1-2, with unresolved D. CDR3 length: 13 amino acids. The germline gives CDR1 WSHSY, CDR2 SAAADI. Trimming took off 3 bases at V and 3 bases at J, with 8 bases between the two ends. CDR3: CASSEDFDYGYTF. For the CDR3, the DNA is TGCGCCAGCAGTGAAGACTTTGACTATGGCTACACCTTC.

V usage is TRBV9 and J usage is TRBJ1-1, with a tentative D call TRBD1 (5 bases). CDR3 length: 16 amino acids. Germline V gene data show CDR1 as SGDLS and CDR2 as YYNGEE. Trimming took off 0 bases at V and 3 bases at J, with 15 bases between the two ends. The chain's CDR3 is CASSVGGVGGDTEAFF. The CDR3 DNA follows: TGTGCCAGCAGCGTAGGGGGAGTGGGAGGGGACACTGAAGCTTTCTTT. The whole variable domain, filled in from reference TRBV9 and TRBJ1-1, reads DSGVTQTPKHLITATGQRVTLRCSPRSGDLSVYWYQQSLDQGLQFLIQYYNGEERAKGNILERFSAQQFPDLHSELNLSSLELGDSALYFCASSVGGVGGDTEAFFGQGTRLTVV.

The V and J genes are TRBV7-9 and TRBJ1-6, with TRBD1 identical over 9 bases. Trimming at V came to 5 bases and at J to 4 bases, leaving 6 bases not matched to a gene. Per germline, CDR1 SEHNR and CDR2 FQNEAQ (reference sequence). The CDR3 runs 16 residues. The CDR3 DNA reads TGTGCCAGCAGCACGGGACAGGGAACGTATAATTCACCCCTCCACTTT. Protein: CASSTGQGTYNSPLHF.

The V and J genes are TRBV6-2 or TRBV6-3 and TRBJ2-2; 7 bases are a match to TRBD1. The CDR3 extends over 18 amino acids. V lost 2 bases and J lost 6; bases outside the gene matches: 15. Germline CDR1 and CDR2: MNHEY and SVGEGT. In DNA, the CDR3 is TGTGCCAGCAGTTACGCCACACAGGGCCCCCAGGGGGCCGGGGAGCTGTTTTTT. It yields the protein CASSYATQGPQGAGELFF.

The gene calls are TRBV19 and TRBJ2-1; D gene unclear. V was pared by 8 bases and J by 0 bases, with 5 bases between. The CDR3 is 12 amino acids. Germline CDR1 reads LNHDA; CDR2 reads SQIVND (reference sequence). In nucleotides, the CDR3 is TGTGCCAGTCTTAGCTCCTACAATGAGCAGTTCTTC. This translates into CASLSSYNEQFF. Using reference TRBV19 and TRBJ2-1 for the parts outside the CDR3, the full variable domain is DGGITQSPKYLFRKEGQNVTLSCEQNLNHDAMYWYRQDPGQGLRLIYYSQIVNDFQKGDIAEGYSVSREKKESFPLTVTSAQKNPTAFYLCASLSSYNEQFFGPGTRLTVL.

V gene TRBV5-6 combines with J gene TRBJ1-1; D is undetermined. CDR1 SGHDT and CDR2 YYEEEE come from the germline V gene. The CDR3 extends over 14 amino acids. The germline V and J ends were trimmed by 3 bases and 0 bases, with 9 bases remaining between them. CDR3: CASSSPPVNTEAFF. The CDR3 DNA follows: TGTGCCAGCAGCTCCCCTCCGGTGAACACTGAAGCTTTCTTT.

This clone has only one observation. J is TRBJ1-4 and V is TRBV6-6; no reliable D call. This CDR3 spans 16 amino acids. The V gene lost 7 bases and the J gene lost 1 base, with 16 bases spanning the gap. CDR1 and CDR2 (germline): MNHNY, SVGAGI (reference sequence). DNA for the CDR3: TGTGCCAGCATTAGGCGGGGTATGATAACTAATGAAAAACTGTTTTTT. It yields the protein CASIRRGMITNEKLFF.

The chain uses TRBV27 and TRBJ1-2, with D possibly being TRBD1 (5 bases). Trimming cost V 2 bases and J 4 bases, with 11 bases left between them. CDR3 length equals 14 residues. CDR1 is MNHEY and CDR2 is SMNVEV in the germline V gene (reference sequence). The CDR3 loop is CASSLRGAVYGYTF. The CDR3 nucleotides are TGTGCCAGCAGTTTAAGGGGCGCCGTCTATGGCTACACCTTC.

The CDR3 here is CASSPGGNYEQYF. The CDR3 DNA follows: TGCGCCAGCAGCCCCGGGGGGAACTACGAGCAGTACTTC. V gene TRBV4-1 combines with J gene TRBJ2-7; 7 bases are a match to TRBD2. Losses at the gene ends were 4 bases for V and 3 bases for J; bases not matched to a gene: 3. Germline CDR1 reads MGHRA; CDR2 reads YSYEKL. This CDR3 has 13 residues.

This rearrangement joins TRBV3-1 (or the pseudogene TRBV3-2) to TRBJ1-2; TRBD1 agrees at 12 bases. Germline V gives CDR1 LGHDT, CDR2 YNNKEL (reference sequence). Trimming took 1 base from V and 8 from J; bases not matched to a gene: 8. The CDR3 loop spans 16 amino acids. The CDR3 region has the DNA TGTGCCAGCAGCCAAGCTCCGGGACAGGGGGCTCAGGGCTACACCTTC. Residues: CASSQAPGQGAQGYTF.

V and J are TRBV19 and TRBJ2-3, with 7 bases identical to TRBD1. Germline V gene lookup returns CDR1 LNHDA and CDR2 SQIVND (reference sequence). Trimming removed 4 bases from V and 0 bases from J; junction bases left unmatched: 1. This CDR3 contains 14 residues. The CDR3 region has the DNA TGTGCCAGTAGTACGGGACAGAGCACAGATACGCAGTATTTT. Translation gives CASSTGQSTDTQYF.

A word on this clone: At one end the junction does not follow the germline gene, possibly because of a read error. This chain joins TRBV4-1 and TRBJ1-1, with no clear D. The CDR3 runs 11 residues. The germline gives CDR1 MGHRA, CDR2 YSYEKL. CDR3 sequence: CASSLHTEAFF. The CDR3 nucleotides read TGCGCCAGCAGCCTCCACACCGAAGCTTTCTTT.

This clone was counted many times. The chain couples TRBV10-3 to TRBJ1-6; tentative D call: TRBD1 (5 bases). The germline V gene encodes CDR1 ENHRY and CDR2 SYGVKD. Deletions cut 7 bases from V and 10 bases from J, with 14 bases between. The CDR3 contains 13 residues. The CDR3 here is CAITPRVGSPLHF. Written as DNA, the CDR3 is TGTGCCATCACACCCAGGGTAGGGTCACCCCTCCACTTT.